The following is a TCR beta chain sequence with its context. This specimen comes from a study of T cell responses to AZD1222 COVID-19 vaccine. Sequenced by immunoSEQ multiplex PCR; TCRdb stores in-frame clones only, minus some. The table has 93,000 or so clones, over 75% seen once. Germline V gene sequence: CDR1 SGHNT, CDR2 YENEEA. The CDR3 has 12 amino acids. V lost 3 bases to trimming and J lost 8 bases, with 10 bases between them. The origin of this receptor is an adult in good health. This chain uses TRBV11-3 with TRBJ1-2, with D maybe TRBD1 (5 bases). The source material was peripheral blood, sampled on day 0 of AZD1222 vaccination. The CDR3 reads CASSFSGWGYTF. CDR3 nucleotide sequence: TGTGCCAGCAGCTTTTCAGGGTGGGGCTACACCTTC.